This T cell receptor beta chain was retrieved from a study of shared clonotypes between healthy human individuals. In the study overall: A few men and two women, aged 18 to 49, were donors.

Splitting the CD4+ cells yielded a CD45RA+ naive subset and a CD45RA-negative memory subset. The CDR3 totals 12 residues. Germline V gene data show CDR1 as SGHNT and CDR2 as YENEEA. Notes on this clone: A junction end diverges from the germline sequence, so it may reflect a read error.

Replicate PCRs run on sorted subsets employed 200 to 250 ng DNA, approximately 30,000 T cell genomes. Using immunoSEQ multiplex PCR, the repertoire was profiled, and TCRdb retains in-frame clones only, with some absent. Here the sample spans more than 2 million clones, 95% being singletons. This receptor was identified in a man aged 18 to 30 in good health. Sequencing was carried out using naive CD4+ T cells sorted from blood. The subset here: CD45RA+ positively selected. This rearrangement joins TRBV11-3 to TRBJ2-2, with unresolved D. CDR3 amino acids: CASNLGTGELFF. CDR3 DNA sequence: TGTGCCAGCAACTTAGGGACCGGGGAGCTGTTTTTT.